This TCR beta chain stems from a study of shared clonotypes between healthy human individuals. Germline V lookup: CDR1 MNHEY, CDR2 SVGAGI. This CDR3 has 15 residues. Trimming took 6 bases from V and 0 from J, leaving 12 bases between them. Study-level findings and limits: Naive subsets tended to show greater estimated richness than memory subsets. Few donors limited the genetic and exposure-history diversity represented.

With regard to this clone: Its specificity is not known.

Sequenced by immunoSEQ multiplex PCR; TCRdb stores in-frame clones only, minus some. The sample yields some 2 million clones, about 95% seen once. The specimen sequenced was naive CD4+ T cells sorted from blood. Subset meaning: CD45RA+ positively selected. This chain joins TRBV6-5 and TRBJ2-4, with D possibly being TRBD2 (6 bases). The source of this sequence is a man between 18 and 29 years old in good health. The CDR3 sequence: CASSQGEVAKNIQYF. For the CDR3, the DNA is TGTGCCAGCAGCCAAGGGGAGGTAGCCAAAAACATTCAGTACTTC.